The entry below gives a single TCR beta chain sequence along with its context. This clone was seen once. The specificity of this receptor is unknown. No base-level quality is on record; no much larger clone is a single base apart. There are 12 amino acids in the CDR3, from cysteine to phenylalanine inclusive. Only the CDR3 DNA stays, 36 bases, in frame from base 1. CDR1 and CDR2, per the germline V gene, are MNHEY and SVGAGI. V lost 6 bases and J lost 10 bases; the stretch between them is 15 bases long. TCRbeta CDR3 regions were amplified from genomic DNA by means of the immunoSEQ Assay, a bias-controlled multiplex PCR. In the source study's methods: Nucleated cell counts per sample were estimated from amplification of reference gene primers within the assay. To quantify the absolute abundance of each unique TCRbeta CDR3 rearrangement, sequence reads were collapsed and filtered. For each sample, productive Simpson clonality was calculated as the square root of Simpson's diversity index over productive rearrangements. TCRdb holds this immuneACCESS table with in-frame rearrangements only. Some clones are missing; in checked studies, unresolved V genes explain under half, and the rest has no known cause. For V, J and clone size, that table is used; D and trimming come from the DNA. The sample table lists about 170,000 clones, just under 95% of them with a count of one. The ten largest clonotypes hold around 4.6% of the sample.

The record originates from a study of blood T cell repertoires in COVID-19 (TCRdb year 2020). In terms of the full investigation: The collaborator samples originated in the United States, Italy and Spain and spanned the acute and convalescent phases of COVID-19. Nearly every sample came with metadata listing a de-identified subject ID, COVID-19 status, age in years and sex. The prospective study material was composed of cDNA or gDNA derived from T cells, B-cell-depleted T cells, or PBMCs. Where HLA class I and class II types were available, the types were taken from metadata supplied by the sample provider, not from assay-based typing. The samples were drawn from the first 160 participants of the ongoing ImmuneRACE study and from under 1,500 subjects provided by 6 global collaborators. A freely available public database, intended as a resource for researchers studying the immune response to SARS-CoV-2, is where the repertoires were released. Subjects who had been exposed to COVID-19, were actively infected with it, or had recovered from it provided the deeply sampled blood TCRbeta repertoires that made up the dataset. The paper as a whole reports these results and caveats: The quantity of clinical and demographic metadata differed by source and by participant and was supplied without curation.

The collaborating institutions used their own protocols to collect whole blood in K2EDTA tubes. For TCRbeta analysis, collaborators shipped samples as frozen whole blood, isolated PBMCs, or DNA extracted from either of those sample types. The sequencing input was peripheral blood. This TCR came from a woman between 50 and 59 years old with acute or convalescent COVID-19. This chain joins TRBV6-5 to TRBJ1-1; the best D guess is TRBD1, with 5 bases matching. The sequence in DNA is TGTGCCAGCAGGGGGAACTGGAGGGGAGCTTTCTTT. It translates to CASRGNWRGAFF.